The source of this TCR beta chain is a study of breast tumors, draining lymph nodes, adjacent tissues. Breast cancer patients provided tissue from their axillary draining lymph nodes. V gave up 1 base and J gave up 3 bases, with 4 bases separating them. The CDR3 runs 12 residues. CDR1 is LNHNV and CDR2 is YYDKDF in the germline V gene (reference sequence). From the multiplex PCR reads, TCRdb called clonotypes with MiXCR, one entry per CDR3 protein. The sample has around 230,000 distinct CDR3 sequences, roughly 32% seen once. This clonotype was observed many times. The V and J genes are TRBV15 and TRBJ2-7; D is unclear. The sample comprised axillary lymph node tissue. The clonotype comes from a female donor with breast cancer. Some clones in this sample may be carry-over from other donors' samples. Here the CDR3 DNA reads TGTGCCACCAGCAGAGCAGGCTACGAGCAGTACTTC. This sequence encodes CATSRAGYEQYF.